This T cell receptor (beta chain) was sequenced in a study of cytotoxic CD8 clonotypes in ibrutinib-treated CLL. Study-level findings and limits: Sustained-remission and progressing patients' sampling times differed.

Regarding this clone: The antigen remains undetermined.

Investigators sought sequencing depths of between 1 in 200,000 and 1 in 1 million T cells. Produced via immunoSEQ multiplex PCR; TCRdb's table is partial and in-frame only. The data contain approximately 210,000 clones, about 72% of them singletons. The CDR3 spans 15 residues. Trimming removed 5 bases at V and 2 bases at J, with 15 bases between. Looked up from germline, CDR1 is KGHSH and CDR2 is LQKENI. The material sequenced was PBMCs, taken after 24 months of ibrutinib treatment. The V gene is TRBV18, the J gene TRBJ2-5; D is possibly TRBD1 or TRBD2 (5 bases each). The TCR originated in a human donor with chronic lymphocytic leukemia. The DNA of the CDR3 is TGTGCCAGCTCAACCACAACCGGGGCGCAAGAGACCCAGTACTTC. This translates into CASSTTTGAQETQYF. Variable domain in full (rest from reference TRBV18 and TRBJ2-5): NAGVMQNPRHLVRRRGQEARLRCSPMKGHSHVYWYRQLPEEGLKFMVYLQKENIIDESGMPKERFSAEFPKEGPSILRIQQVVRGDSAAYFCASSTTTGAQETQYFGPGTRLLVL.